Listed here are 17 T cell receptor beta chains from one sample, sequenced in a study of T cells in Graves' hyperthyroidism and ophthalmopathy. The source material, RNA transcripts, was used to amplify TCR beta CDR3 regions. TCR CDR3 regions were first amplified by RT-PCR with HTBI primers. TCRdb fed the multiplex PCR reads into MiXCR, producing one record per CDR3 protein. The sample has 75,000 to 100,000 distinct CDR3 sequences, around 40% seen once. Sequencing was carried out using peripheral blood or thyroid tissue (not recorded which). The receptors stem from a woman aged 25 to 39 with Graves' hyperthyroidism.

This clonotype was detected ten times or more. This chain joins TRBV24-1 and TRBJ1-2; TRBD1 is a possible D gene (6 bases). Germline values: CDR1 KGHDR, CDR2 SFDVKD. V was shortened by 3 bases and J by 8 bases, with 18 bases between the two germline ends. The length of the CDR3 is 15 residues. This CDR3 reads CATSDPHRAVEGYTF. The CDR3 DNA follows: TGTGCCACCAGTGATCCCCACAGGGCCGTGGAGGGCTACACCTTC.

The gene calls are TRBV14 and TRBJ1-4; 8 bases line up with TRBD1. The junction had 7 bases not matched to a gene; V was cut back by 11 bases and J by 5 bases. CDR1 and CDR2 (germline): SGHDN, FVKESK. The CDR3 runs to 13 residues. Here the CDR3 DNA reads TGTGCCGTCGACAGGGGAGGCAATGAAAAACTGTTTTTT. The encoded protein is CAVDRGGNEKLFF.

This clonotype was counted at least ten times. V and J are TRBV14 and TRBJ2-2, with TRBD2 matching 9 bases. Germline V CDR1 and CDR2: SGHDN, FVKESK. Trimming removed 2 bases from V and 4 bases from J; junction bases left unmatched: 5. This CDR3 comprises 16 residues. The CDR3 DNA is TGTGCCAGCAGCCAACTAGCGGGGCCGGGCACCGGGGAGCTGTTTTTT. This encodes CASSQLAGPGTGELFF.

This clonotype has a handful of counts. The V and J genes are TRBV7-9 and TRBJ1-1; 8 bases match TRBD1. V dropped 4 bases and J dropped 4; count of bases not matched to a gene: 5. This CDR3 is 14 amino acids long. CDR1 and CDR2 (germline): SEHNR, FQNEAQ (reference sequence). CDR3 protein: CASSSKTGGTEAFF. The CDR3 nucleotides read TGTGCCAGCAGCTCGAAAACAGGGGGCACTGAAGCTTTCTTT.

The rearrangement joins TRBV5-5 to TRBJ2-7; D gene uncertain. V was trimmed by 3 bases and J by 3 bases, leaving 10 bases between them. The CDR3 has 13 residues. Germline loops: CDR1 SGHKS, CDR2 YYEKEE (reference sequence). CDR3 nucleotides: TGTGCCAGCAGCTCAGTGAACTTCTACGAGCAGTACTTC. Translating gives CASSSVNFYEQYF.

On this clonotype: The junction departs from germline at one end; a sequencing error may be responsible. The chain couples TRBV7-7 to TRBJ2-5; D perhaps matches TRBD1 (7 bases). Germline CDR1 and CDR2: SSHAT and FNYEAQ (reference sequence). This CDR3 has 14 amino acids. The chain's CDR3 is CASSETGEAETQYF. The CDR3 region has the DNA TGTGCTAGCAGCGAAACAGGGGAGGCAGAGACCCAGTACTTC.

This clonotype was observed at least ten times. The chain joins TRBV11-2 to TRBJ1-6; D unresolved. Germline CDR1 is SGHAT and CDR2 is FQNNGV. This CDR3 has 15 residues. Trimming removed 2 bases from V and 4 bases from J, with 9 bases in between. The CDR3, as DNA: TGTGCCAGCAGCTTAACACAGCTGTATAATTCACCCCTCCACTTT. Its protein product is CASSLTQLYNSPLHF. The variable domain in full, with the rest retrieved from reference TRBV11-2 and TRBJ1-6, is EAGVAQSPRYKIIEKRQSVAFWCNPISGHATLYWYQQILGQGPKLLIQFQNNGVVDDSQLPKDRFSAERLKGVDSTLKIQPAKLEDSAVYLCASSLTQLYNSPLHFGNGTRLTVT.

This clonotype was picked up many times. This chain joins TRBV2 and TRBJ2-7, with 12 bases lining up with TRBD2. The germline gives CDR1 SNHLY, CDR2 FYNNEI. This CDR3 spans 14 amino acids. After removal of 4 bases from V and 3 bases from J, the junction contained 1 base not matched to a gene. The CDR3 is CASSATSGSYEQYF. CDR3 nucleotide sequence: TGTGCCAGCAGTGCGACTAGCGGGAGCTACGAGCAGTACTTC.

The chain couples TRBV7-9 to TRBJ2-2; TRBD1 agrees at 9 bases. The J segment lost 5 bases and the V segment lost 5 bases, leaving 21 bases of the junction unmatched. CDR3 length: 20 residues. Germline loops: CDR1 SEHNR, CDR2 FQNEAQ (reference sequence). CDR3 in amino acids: CASSPPRDRVSVYRTGELFF. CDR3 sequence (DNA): TGTGCCAGCAGCCCCCCCCGGGACAGGGTTTCTGTTTATAGGACCGGGGAGCTGTTTTTT.

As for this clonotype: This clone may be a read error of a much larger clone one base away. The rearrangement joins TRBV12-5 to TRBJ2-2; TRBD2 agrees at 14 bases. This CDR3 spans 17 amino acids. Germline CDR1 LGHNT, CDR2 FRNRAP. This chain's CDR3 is CASGSGTSGSDGGELSF. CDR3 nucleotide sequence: TGTGCTAGTGGTTCAGGGACTAGCGGGAGCGATGGCGGGGAGCTGTCTTTT.

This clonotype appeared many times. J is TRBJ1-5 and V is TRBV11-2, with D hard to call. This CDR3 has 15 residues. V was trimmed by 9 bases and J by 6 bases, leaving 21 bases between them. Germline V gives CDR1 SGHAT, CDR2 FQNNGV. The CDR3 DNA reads TGTGCCAGAGAGGGTGGCTGGGAGACCTTTCAGCCCCAGCATTTT. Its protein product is CAREGGWETFQPQHF. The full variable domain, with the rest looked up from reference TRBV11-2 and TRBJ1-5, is EAGVAQSPRYKIIEKRQSVAFWCNPISGHATLYWYQQILGQGPKLLIQFQNNGVVDDSQLPKDRFSAERLKGVDSTLKIQPAKLEDSAVYLCAREGGWETFQPQHFGDGTRLSIL.

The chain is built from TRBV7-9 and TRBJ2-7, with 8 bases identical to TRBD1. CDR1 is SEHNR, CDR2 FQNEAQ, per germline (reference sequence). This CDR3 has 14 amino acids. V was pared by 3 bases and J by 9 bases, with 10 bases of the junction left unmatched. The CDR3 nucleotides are TGTGCCAGCAGCTTCGGGGGACAGGAAGCATGGCAGTACTTC. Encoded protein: CASSFGGQEAWQYF.

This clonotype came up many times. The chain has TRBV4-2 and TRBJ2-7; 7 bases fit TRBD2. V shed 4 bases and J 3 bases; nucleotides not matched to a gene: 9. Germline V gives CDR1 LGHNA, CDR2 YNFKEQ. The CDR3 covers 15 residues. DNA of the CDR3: TGTGCCAGCAGCCTCGGACTAGATAGGGACTACGAGCAGTACTTC. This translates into CASSLGLDRDYEQYF.

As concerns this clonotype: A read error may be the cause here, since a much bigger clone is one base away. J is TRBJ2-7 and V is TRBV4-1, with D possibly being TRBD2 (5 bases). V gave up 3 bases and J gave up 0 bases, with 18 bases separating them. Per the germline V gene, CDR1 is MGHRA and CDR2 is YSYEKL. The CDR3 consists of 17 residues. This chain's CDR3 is CASSQQTGGFLSYEQYF. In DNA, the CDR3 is TGCGCCAGCAGCCAGCAGACTGGCGGGTTCCTCTCCTACGAGCAGTACTTC.

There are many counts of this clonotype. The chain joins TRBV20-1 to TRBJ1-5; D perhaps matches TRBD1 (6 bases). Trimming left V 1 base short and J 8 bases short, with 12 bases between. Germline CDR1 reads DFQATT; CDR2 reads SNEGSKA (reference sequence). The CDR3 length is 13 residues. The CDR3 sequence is CSARGGGQEPQHF. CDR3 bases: TGCAGTGCTAGAGGGGGGGGGCAGGAGCCCCAGCATTTT.

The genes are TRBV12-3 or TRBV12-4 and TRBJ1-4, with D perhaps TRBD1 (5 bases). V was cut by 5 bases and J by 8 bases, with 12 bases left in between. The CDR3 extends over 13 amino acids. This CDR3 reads CASSRTHTEKLFF. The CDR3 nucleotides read TGTGCCAGCAGTAGGACACACACAGAAAAACTGTTTTTT.

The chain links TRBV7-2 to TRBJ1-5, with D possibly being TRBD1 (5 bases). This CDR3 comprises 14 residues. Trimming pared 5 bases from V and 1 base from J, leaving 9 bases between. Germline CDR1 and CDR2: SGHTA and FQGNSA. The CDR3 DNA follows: TGTGCCAGCAGCCGTGAGGGGAGCAATCAGCCCCAGCATTTT. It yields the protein CASSREGSNQPQHF.